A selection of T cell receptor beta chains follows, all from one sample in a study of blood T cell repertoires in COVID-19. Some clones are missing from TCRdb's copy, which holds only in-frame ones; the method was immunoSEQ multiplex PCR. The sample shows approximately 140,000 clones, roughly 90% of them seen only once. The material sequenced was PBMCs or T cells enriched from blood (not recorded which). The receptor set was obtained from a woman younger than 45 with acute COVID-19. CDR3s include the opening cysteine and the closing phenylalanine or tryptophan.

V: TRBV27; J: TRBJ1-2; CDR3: CASSFGIGTGDYSYGYTF
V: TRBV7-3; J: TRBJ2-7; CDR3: CASSLTAGYEQYF
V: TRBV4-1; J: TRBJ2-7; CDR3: CASSQAWGYSGSSYEQYF
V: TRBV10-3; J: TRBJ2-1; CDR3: CAISEILRGMDEQFF
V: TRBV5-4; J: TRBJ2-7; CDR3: CASSLGWGGNEQYF
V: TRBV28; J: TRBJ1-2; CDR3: CASSLSEEGYTF
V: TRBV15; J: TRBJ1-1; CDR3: CATSLGQLNTEAFF
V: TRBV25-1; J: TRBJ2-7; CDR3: CASSEGWTAEYEQYF
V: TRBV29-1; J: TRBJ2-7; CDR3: CSVTAGSDEQYF
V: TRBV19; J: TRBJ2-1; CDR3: CASRDRAHNEQFF
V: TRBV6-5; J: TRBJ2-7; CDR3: CASGRGHEQYF
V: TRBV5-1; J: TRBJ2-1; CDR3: CASSLDGLAGSDEQFF
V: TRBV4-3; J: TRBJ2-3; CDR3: CASSQEVREGLTDTQYF
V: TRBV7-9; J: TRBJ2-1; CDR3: CASSPPWRTYNEQFF
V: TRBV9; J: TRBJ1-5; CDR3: CASSVTGASNQPQHF
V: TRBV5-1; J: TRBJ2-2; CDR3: CASTSIGVAEREGNTGELFF
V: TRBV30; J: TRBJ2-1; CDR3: CAWSQTRNSGEQFF
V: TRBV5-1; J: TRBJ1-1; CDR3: CASSSTTGIETEAFF
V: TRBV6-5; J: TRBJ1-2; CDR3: CASSPNRNYGYTF
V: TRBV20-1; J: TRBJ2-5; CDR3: CSASGASGVYQETQYF
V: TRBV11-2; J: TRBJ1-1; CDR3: CASSSNTEAFF
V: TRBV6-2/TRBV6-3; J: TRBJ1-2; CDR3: CASSQRQVDGYTF
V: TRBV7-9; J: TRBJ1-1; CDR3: CASSWTGDTEAFF
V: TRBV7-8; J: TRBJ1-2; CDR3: CASSPGVGYTF
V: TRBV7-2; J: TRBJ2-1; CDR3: CASSLVAGSYNEQFF
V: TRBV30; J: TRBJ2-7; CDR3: CAWGLAGVQWQYF
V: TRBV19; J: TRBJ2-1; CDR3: CASSAGGPSYNEQFF
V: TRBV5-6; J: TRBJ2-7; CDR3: CASSLGLATYEQYF
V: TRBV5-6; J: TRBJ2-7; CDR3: CASSLPERAYEQYF
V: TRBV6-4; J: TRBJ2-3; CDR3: CASSEAGGSTDTQYF
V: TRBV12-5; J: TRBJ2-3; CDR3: CASALSGSTDTQYF
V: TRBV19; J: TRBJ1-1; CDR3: CASSIWGGNTEAFF
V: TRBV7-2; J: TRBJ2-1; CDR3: CASSLQLAEAIRNEQFF
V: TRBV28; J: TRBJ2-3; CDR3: CASSLFLLAGGTDTQYF
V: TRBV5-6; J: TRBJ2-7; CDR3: CASSLADWTTVSYEQYF
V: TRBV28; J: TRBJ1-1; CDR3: CATWGRNTEAFF
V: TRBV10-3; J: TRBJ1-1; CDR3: CAISEGQGARMNTEAFF
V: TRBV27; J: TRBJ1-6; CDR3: CASMPEANSPLHF
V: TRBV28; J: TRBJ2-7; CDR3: CASGAAYEQYF
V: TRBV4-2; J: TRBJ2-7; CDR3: CASSQEGPGQGTYEQYF
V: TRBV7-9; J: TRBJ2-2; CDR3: CASSPGQAGNTGELFF
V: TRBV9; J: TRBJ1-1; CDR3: CASSGQENTEAFF
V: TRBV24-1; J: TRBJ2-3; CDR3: CATSDITRAGNTQYF
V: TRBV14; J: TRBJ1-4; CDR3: CASSRQGGEKLFF
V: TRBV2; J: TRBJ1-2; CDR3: CASSRSDTNYGYTF
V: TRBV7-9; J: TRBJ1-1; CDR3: CASSLVESTEAFF
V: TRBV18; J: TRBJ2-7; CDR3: CASSQTQVSSSYEQYF
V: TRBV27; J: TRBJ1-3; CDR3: CASSPQTASGNTIYF
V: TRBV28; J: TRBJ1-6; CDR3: CASSPPGLYSPLHF
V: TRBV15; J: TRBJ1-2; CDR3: CATSRDFGSGGHGYTF
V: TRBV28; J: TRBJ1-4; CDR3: CASSTPGTGGSTNEKLFF
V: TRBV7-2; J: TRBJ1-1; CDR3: CASNHGDRVSEAFF